This T cell receptor beta chain was retrieved from a study of technical replicates of blood from several donors. The germline V gene encodes CDR1 SGHTS and CDR2 YDEGEE. V was pared by 4 bases and J by 3 bases, with 16 bases between. This CDR3 has 15 amino acids. This table comes from immunoSEQ multiplex PCR, and its TCRdb copy is limited to in-frame clones, with some not included. The sample has 75,000 to 90,000 clones, 95% seen once. Sequencing was carried out using T cells isolated from PBMCs. J is TRBJ1-1 and V is TRBV5-8; unclear D gene. The receptor was isolated from a human donor in good health. CDR3 in DNA: TGTGCCAGCAGCCTGGGGTTATCGGTTGACACTGAAGCTTTCTTT. Protein: CASSLGLSVDTEAFF.